A selection of T cell receptor beta chains follows, all from one sample in a study of PD-1 blockade in classical Hodgkin lymphoma. Some clones are missing from TCRdb's copy, which holds only in-frame ones; the method was immunoSEQ multiplex PCR. This table has 50,000 to 65,000 clones, 91% appearing once. This material consisted of peripheral blood mononuclear cells (PBMCs), taken before the fourth cycle of nivolumab. All receptors come from a human donor with classical Hodgkin lymphoma. CDR3s include the opening cysteine and the closing phenylalanine or tryptophan.

length,V,CDR3
12,TRBV5-6,CASSLGTVGYTF
15,TRBV6-1,CASSEAGTGYSPLHF
15,TRBV7-9,CASSLDLAANTEAFF
13,TRBV11-3,CRPGQPHSYEQYF
12,TRBV6-6,CASKDQNTEAFF
14,TRBV6-6,CASSYSTRLRIQFF
15,TRBV2,CASAGRGSGKNIQYF
14,TRBV4-1,CASSQGPSQETQYF
14,TRBV5-1,CASSIEDGNTEAFF
15,TRBV7-6,CASSLWDRINEKLFF
15,TRBV13,CASSLKGNYQETQYF